These 20 T cell receptor beta chains came from one sample sequenced in a study of blood T cell repertoires in COVID-19. Data came from immunoSEQ multiplex PCR; TCRdb stores just in-frame clones and leaves some out. The profile shows around 250,000 clones, less than 85% of them singletons. Material: peripheral blood. Every receptor here comes from a woman aged 18-35 years with acute or convalescent COVID-19.

V usage is TRBV13 and J usage is TRBJ2-7; D possibly corresponds to TRBD1 (5 bases). Germline CDR1 is PRHDT and CDR2 is FYEKMQ (reference sequence). Trimming left V 0 bases short and J 3 bases short, with 9 bases between. This CDR3 spans 14 amino acids. CDR3 amino acids: CASSLGGTGYEQYF. In nucleotides, the CDR3 is TGTGCCAGCAGCTTAGGTGGTACAGGCTACGAGCAGTACTTC.

This chain joins TRBV19 and TRBJ2-1; maybe TRBD1 (5 bases). V shed 5 bases and J shed 6 bases, with 14 bases lying between them. This CDR3 spans 14 amino acids. Germline V CDR1 and CDR2: LNHDA, SQIVND (reference sequence). The CDR3 sequence is CASSLAGYLNEQFF. DNA for the CDR3: TGTGCCAGTAGTCTGGCAGGGTATCTCAATGAGCAGTTCTTC.

V and J are TRBV5-6 and TRBJ2-7; 8 bases are a match to TRBD1. The CDR3 spans 17 residues. Germline V gene lookup returns CDR1 SGHDT and CDR2 YYEEEE. After removal of 3 bases from V and 2 bases from J, the junction contained 13 bases not matched to a gene. In nucleotides, the CDR3 is TGTGCCAGCAGCTCTACGGACAGGGCCTTAATCACCTACGAGCAGTACTTC. It codes for CASSSTDRALITYEQYF.

The rearrangement uses TRBV5-5 and TRBJ1-6; D is unclear. This CDR3 is 15 amino acids long. V was cut by 0 bases and J by 0 bases, with 4 bases left in between. Germline V gene lookup returns CDR1 SGHKS and CDR2 YYEKEE (reference sequence). The CDR3 nucleotides read TGTGCCAGCAGCTTGGCGGTCTCCTATAATTCACCCCTCCACTTT. It specifies CASSLAVSYNSPLHF.

The V and J genes are TRBV5-1 and TRBJ1-1; D call uncertain. Per germline, CDR1 SGHRS and CDR2 YFSETQ. The CDR3 sequence is 15 residues long. The V end was cut by 1 base, the J end by 1 base, with 11 bases between. DNA of the CDR3: TGCGCCAGCAGCTTGATGACATCTGAGAACACTGAAGCTTTCTTT. Translated: CASSLMTSENTEAFF.

This clone was observed a few times. The genes are TRBV6-5 and TRBJ1-1; tentative D call: TRBD1 (5 bases). V shed 6 bases and J shed 1 base, with 9 bases lying between them. The CDR3 is 13 amino acids. CDR1 is MNHEY, CDR2 SVGAGI, per germline. CDR3 nucleotide sequence: TGTGCCAGCAGGTTTGGACAGAACACTGAAGCTTTCTTT. Its translation is CASRFGQNTEAFF.

The chain uses TRBV25-1 and TRBJ2-1, with TRBD2 matching over 8 bases. The J segment lost 7 bases and the V segment lost 6 bases, leaving 8 bases of the junction unmatched. The V gene's germline CDR1 is MGHDK and CDR2 SYGVNS. The length of the CDR3 is 14 residues. The CDR3 here is CASRKRENWNEQFF. CDR3 sequence (DNA): TGTGCCAGCAGAAAGCGGGAGAACTGGAATGAGCAGTTCTTC.

The V gene is TRBV4-1, the J gene TRBJ1-5; 12 bases agree with TRBD1. This CDR3 has 18 residues. Germline CDR1 reads MGHRA; CDR2 reads YSYEKL. Unmatched junction bases numbered 10, after V lost 1 base and J lost 6 bases. The CDR3 DNA reads as TGCGCCAGCAGCCAAGGATGGGACAGGGGGCCGAGGGGTCAGCCCCAGCATTTT. Translation: CASSQGWDRGPRGQPQHF.

This chain connects TRBV10-3 to TRBJ2-5, with TRBD1 identical over 8 bases. Germline loops: CDR1 ENHRY, CDR2 SYGVKD. The CDR3 runs 13 residues. The V and J ends lost 6 bases and 3 bases, in that order; junction bases with no gene match: 3. CDR3 loop: CAISGQGEETQYF. CDR3 bases: TGTGCCATCAGCGGACAGGGAGAAGAGACCCAGTACTTC.

This clone was seen once. V is TRBV9 and J is TRBJ2-7, with 10 bases matching TRBD1. V lost 0 bases to trimming and J lost 4 bases; unmatched junction nucleotides: 1. The CDR3 contains 14 residues. Germline lookup yields CDR1 SGDLS and CDR2 YYNGEE. DNA of the CDR3: TGTGCCAGCAGCGTAGGGGACAGGGGTTACGAGCAGTACTTC. The encoded protein is CASSVGDRGYEQYF.

The genes are TRBV3-1 (or the pseudogene TRBV3-2) and TRBJ2-7; 7 bases line up with TRBD1. The CDR3 is 17 amino acids. J gave up 2 bases and V 5 bases, and 15 bases lay outside the gene matches. Germline assignment: CDR1 LGHDT and CDR2 YNNKEL (reference sequence). In DNA form, the CDR3 reads TGTGCCAGCAGCTCAACTGGTTCGGGACAGTCCCCCTACGAGCAGTACTTC. Translated, it gives CASSSTGSGQSPYEQYF.

V gene TRBV28 combines with J gene TRBJ1-5; D unclear. Germline V gene sequence: CDR1 MDHEN, CDR2 SYDVKM. Trimming removed 2 bases from V and 3 bases from J, with 17 bases in between. The CDR3 spans 17 residues. CDR3 DNA sequence: TGTGCCAGCAGTTTAATCCGCGGCAGACCTTTCAATCAGCCCCAGCATTTT. It codes for CASSLIRGRPFNQPQHF.

As regards this clone: A junction boundary mismatches the germline segment, possibly from a read error. This chain uses TRBV6-1 with TRBJ2-5; 7 nucleotides line up with TRBD1. This CDR3 comprises 14 residues. CDR1 is MNHNS and CDR2 is SASEGT in the germline V gene. The CDR3 protein is CASSEGTALETQYF. The CDR3, as DNA: TGTGCCAGCAGCGAAGGGACAGCTCTAGAGACCCAGTACTTC.

The chain couples TRBV27 to TRBJ1-2; 7 nucleotides agree with TRBD1. This CDR3 comprises 15 residues. The V gene end was trimmed by 2 bases and the J gene end by 4 bases; junction bases not matched to a gene: 7. CDR1 MNHEY and CDR2 SMNVEV come from the germline V gene (reference sequence). CDR3 region: CASSLRQGVGYGYTF. The CDR3 DNA reads as TGTGCCAGCAGTTTAAGGCAGGGGGTGGGCTATGGCTACACCTTC.

This clone was recorded once. The chain couples TRBV27 to TRBJ1-3, with 7 bases that match TRBD1. The germline V gene has CDR1 MNHEY and CDR2 SMNVEV (reference sequence). This CDR3 spans 15 amino acids. Trimming cost V 3 bases and J 2 bases; bases outside gene matches: 4. The CDR3 loop is CASSFSTGTGNTIYF. The CDR3 DNA reads as TGTGCCAGCAGTTTCTCGACAGGGACTGGAAACACCATATATTTT.

The table lists this clone with a few counts. V usage is TRBV6-5 and J usage is TRBJ1-4, with a tentative D call TRBD1 (6 bases). This CDR3 contains 13 residues. CDR1 is MNHEY and CDR2 is SVGAGI in the germline V gene. Deletions cut 0 bases from V and 11 bases from J, with 10 bases between. The CDR3 DNA reads TGTGCCAGCAGTTACTCGAGGGGGTCCAAACTGTTTTTT. Translating gives CASSYSRGSKLFF.

For the CDR3, the DNA is TGTGCCAGCAGCTTAGATTTGCGCGGGAGAGTCTACGAGCAGTACTTC. As protein: CASSLDLRGRVYEQYF. The gene calls are TRBV7-2 and TRBJ2-7, with 7 bases fitting TRBD2. From germline, CDR1 is SGHTA and CDR2 FQGNSA. Trimming removed 1 base from V and 3 bases from J; junction bases left unmatched: 9. The CDR3 loop spans 16 amino acids. The whole variable domain, remainder taken from reference TRBV7-2 and TRBJ2-7, is GAGVSQSPSNKVTEKGKDVELRCDPISGHTALYWYRQSLGQGLEFLIYFQGNSAPDKSGLPSDRFSAERTGGSVSTLTIQRTQQEDSAVYLCASSLDLRGRVYEQYFGPGTRLTVT.

The chain employs TRBV18 and TRBJ2-2; D is possibly TRBD1 (5 bases). The germline V and J ends were trimmed by 5 bases and 6 bases, with 13 bases remaining between them. The CDR3 spans 14 residues. Germline CDR1 and CDR2: KGHSH and LQKENI. The CDR3 spells CASSSTGRAGELFF. As DNA, the CDR3 is TGTGCCAGCTCATCCACAGGTCGGGCCGGGGAGCTGTTTTTT.

The chain couples TRBV11-2 to TRBJ1-6; D unclear. The CDR3 has 14 residues. The V and J ends lost 3 bases and 10 bases respectively, with 13 bases between them. Germline values: CDR1 SGHAT, CDR2 FQNNGV. CDR3 sequence reads: CASSFDATRSPLHF. CDR3 nucleotide sequence: TGTGCCAGCAGCTTCGACGCTACTAGGTCACCCCTCCACTTT.

This rearrangement joins TRBV5-4 to TRBJ2-1; 9 positions match TRBD2. This CDR3 is built from 15 residues. Germline V gene data show CDR1 as SGHNT and CDR2 as YYREEE (reference sequence). With V trimmed by 0 bases and J by 8 bases, 6 bases remained unmatched. The CDR3 loop is CASSLVGLANHEQFF. The CDR3 nucleotides are TGTGCCAGCAGCTTGGTGGGACTAGCTAATCATGAGCAGTTCTTC.